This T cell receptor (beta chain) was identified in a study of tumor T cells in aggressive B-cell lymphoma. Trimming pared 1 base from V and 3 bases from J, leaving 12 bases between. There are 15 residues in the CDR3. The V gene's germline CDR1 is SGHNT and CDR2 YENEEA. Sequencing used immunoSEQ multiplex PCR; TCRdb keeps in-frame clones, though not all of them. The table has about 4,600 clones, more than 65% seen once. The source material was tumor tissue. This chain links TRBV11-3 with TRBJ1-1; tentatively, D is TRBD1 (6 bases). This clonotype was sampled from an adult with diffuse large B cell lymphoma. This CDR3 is CASSLGGGLDTEAFF. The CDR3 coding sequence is TGTGCCAGCAGCTTAGGCGGGGGGCTTGACACTGAAGCTTTCTTT.